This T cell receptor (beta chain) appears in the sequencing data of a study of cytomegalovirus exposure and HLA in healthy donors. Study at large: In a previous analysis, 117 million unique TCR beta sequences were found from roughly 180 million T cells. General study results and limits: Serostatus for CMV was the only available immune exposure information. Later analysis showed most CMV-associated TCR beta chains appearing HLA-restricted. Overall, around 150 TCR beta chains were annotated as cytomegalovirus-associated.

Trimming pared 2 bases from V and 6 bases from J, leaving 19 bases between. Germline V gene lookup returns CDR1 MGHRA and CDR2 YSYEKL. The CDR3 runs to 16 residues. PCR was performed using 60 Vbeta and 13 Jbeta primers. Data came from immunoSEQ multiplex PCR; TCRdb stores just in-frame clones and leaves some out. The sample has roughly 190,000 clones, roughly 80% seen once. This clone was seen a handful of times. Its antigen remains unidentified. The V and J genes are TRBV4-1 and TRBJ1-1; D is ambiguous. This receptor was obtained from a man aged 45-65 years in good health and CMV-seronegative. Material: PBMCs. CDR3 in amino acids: CASSQTRLVTGSEAFF. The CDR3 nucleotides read TGCGCCAGCAGCCAAACCCGGCTGGTGACGGGGTCTGAAGCTTTCTTT.